Presented here are 28 T cell receptor beta chains from one specimen sequenced in a study of CD8+CD57+ T cells in acquired aplastic anemia. Sequencing was done on patients that had shown CD8+CD57+ cell expansion by flow cytometry. Genomic DNA constituted the template upon which TCR beta VDJ and CDR3 profiling was performed. TCRdb passed the reads through MiXCR, listing each CDR3 protein once. The sample carries 160,000 or so distinct CDR3 sequences, roughly 43% recorded once. Sequenced sample: sorted CD4+, CD8+, or CD8+CD57+ T cells (not recorded which) from PBMCs. These receptors all come from a human donor with aplastic anemia.

In this sample, this clonotype turned up many times. This rearrangement joins TRBV6-1 to TRBJ1-1; D gene ambiguous. V was trimmed by 6 bases and J by 2 bases, leaving 13 bases between them. CDR3 length: 14 amino acids. The germline gives CDR1 MNHNS, CDR2 SASEGT. Written as DNA, the CDR3 is TGTGCCAGCAGCCGCCGGGCCTTAAACACTGAAGCTTTCTTT. Residues: CASSRRALNTEAFF.

About this clonotype itself: A much larger clone is a single base away; this may be a read error. The gene calls are TRBV4-1 and TRBJ1-1; D is uncertain. From germline, CDR1 is MGHRA and CDR2 YSYEKL. With 0 bases removed from V and 1 base from J, the gap between germline ends came to 9 bases. The CDR3 length is 15 residues. The CDR3 DNA follows: TGCGCCAGCAGCCAAGACAGCCGCCGGAACACTGAAGCTTTCTTT. This translates into CASSQDSRRNTEAFF.

The V call is TRBV25-1, the J call TRBJ2-5, with unresolved D. The end of the DNA fits TRBJ2-7 better, so the J call may be wrong. CDR1 and CDR2 from the germline V gene are MGHDK and SYGVNS. The CDR3 is 16 residues long. The CDR3 nucleotides are TGTGCCAGCAGTGAACTCCCCGACGAGAGTTCCTACGAGCAGTACTTC. It is translated as CASSELPDESSYEQYF.

The genes are TRBV20-1 and TRBJ2-3; 8 bases are shared with TRBD2. Per the germline V gene, CDR1 is DFQATT and CDR2 is SNEGSKA (reference sequence). The CDR3 contains 15 residues. V shed 0 bases, J shed 6 bases, and the junction held 8 bases outside the gene matches. CDR3 amino acids: CSARDQAGVGDTQYF. The DNA for the CDR3 is TGCAGTGCTAGAGATCAAGCGGGAGTTGGGGATACGCAGTATTTT.

The rearrangement joins TRBV14 to TRBJ1-2; D is unresolved. The CDR3 totals 13 residues. V was shortened by 4 bases and J by 8 bases, with 14 bases between the two germline ends. CDR1 is SGHDN and CDR2 is FVKESK in the germline V gene. The CDR3 sequence: CASSPPWGYGYTF. The CDR3 DNA follows: TGTGCCAGCAGCCCTCCCTGGGGTTACGGCTACACCTTC.

The J gene is TRBJ2-7, the V gene TRBV25-1; 7 bases line up with TRBD1. The CDR3 length is 15 residues. V was pared by 7 bases and J by 1 base, with 10 bases of the junction left unmatched. The germline V gene has CDR1 MGHDK and CDR2 SYGVNS. As DNA, the CDR3 is TGTGCCAGCAACCACAGGGGTATGGCTTCCTACGAGCAGTACTTC. This codes for CASNHRGMASYEQYF.

In its sample, this clonotype was seen many times. The CDR3 loop reads CASTTGGRETQYF. CDR3 coding DNA: TGTGCCAGCACGACAGGGGGTAGGGAGACCCAGTACTTC. The chain recombines TRBV11-3 with TRBJ2-5; 9 nucleotides agree with TRBD1. V trimming: 7 bases; J trimming: 5 bases; junction bases outside the gene matches: 5. The CDR3 loop spans 13 amino acids. CDR1 and CDR2 (germline): SGHNT, YENEEA.

A single count supports this clonotype. This may be a read error, as it is one base from a much larger clone. The rearrangement links TRBV28 to TRBJ2-7, with a tentative D call TRBD2 (5 bases). The CDR3 length is 14 residues. Germline V CDR1 and CDR2: MDHEN, SYDVKM. CDR3 sequence (DNA): TGTGCCAGCGGTTTGGTTGGGAGCCCCTACGAGCAGTACTTC. Amino acids: CASGLVGSPYEQYF.

This chain uses TRBV12-3 or TRBV12-4 with TRBJ2-7; TRBD2 aligns across 11 bases. Germline trimming cut 3 bases from V and 5 bases from J; bases unmatched to any gene: 9. This CDR3 region has 16 residues. In DNA, the CDR3 is TGTGCCAGCAGTTTTAATCCTAGCGGGAGGTTCAACGAGCAGTACTTC. Translated: CASSFNPSGRFNEQYF.

In its sample, this clonotype was seen many times. The chain uses TRBV5-1 and TRBJ1-1; TRBD1 matches 8 bases. Germline V CDR1 and CDR2: SGHRS, YFSETQ. V was clipped by 4 bases and J by 5 bases; unmatched bases: 7. The CDR3 loop spans 14 amino acids. The chain's CDR3 is CASSLWGQDTEAFF. CDR3 bases: TGCGCCAGCAGCCTGTGGGGACAGGATACTGAAGCTTTCTTT.

A single count supports this clonotype. This chain links TRBV6-2 or TRBV6-3 with TRBJ2-7; D ambiguous. V shed 6 bases and J shed 4 bases, with 10 bases lying between them. CDR3 length: 12 residues. CDR1 is MNHEY, CDR2 SVGEGT, per germline. The CDR3 DNA reads TGTGCCAGCAGAAGATCGTTTTACGAGCAGTACTTC. Its translation is CASRRSFYEQYF.

The chain employs TRBV7-2 and TRBJ2-5; D gene uncertain. Germline V CDR1 and CDR2: SGHTA, FQGNSA. V was pared by 0 bases and J by 2 bases, with 7 bases between. This CDR3 is 14 amino acids long. The CDR3: CASSLARAQETQYF. As DNA, the CDR3 is TGTGCCAGCAGCTTAGCCCGGGCTCAAGAGACCCAGTACTTC.

The rearrangement links TRBV7-2 to TRBJ2-3; a possible D gene is TRBD2 (5 bases). With 0 bases removed from V and 4 bases from J, the gap between germline ends came to 8 bases. Germline V gene lookup returns CDR1 SGHTA and CDR2 FQGNSA. This CDR3 has 14 residues. CDR3: CASSLAEVPDTQYF. CDR3 nucleotides: TGTGCCAGCAGCTTAGCGGAGGTCCCAGATACGCAGTATTTT.

Concerning this clonotype itself: One base away lies a much larger clone, so this may be a sequencing read error. The chain recombines TRBV19 with TRBJ1-5; D perhaps matches TRBD1 (5 bases). The CDR3 is 14 amino acids. V lost 5 bases and J lost 5, with 13 bases in between. In germline, CDR1 is LNHDA, CDR2 SQIVND (reference sequence). In DNA, the CDR3 is TGTGCCAGTAGTGATTCGGGGCAATATCAGCCCCAGCATTTT. Translation: CASSDSGQYQPQHF.

The CDR3 DNA is TGTGCCAGCAGCTTGGCGTGGACAGGGCCGACTGAAGCTTTCTTT. Translated, it gives CASSLAWTGPTEAFF. The chain combines TRBV7-9 with TRBJ1-1; 8 bases align to TRBD1. The CDR3 spans 15 residues. Germline values: CDR1 SEHNR, CDR2 FQNEAQ (reference sequence). V gave up 3 bases and J gave up 5 bases; unmatched junction bases: 8. Using reference TRBV7-9 and TRBJ1-1 for the parts outside the CDR3, the full variable domain is DTGVSQNPRHKITKRGQNVTFRCDPISEHNRLYWYRQTLGQGPEFLTYFQNEAQLEKSRLLSDRFSAERPKGSFSTLEIQRTEQGDSAMYLCASSLAWTGPTEAFFGQGTRLTVV.

The sample holds many counts of this clonotype. The junction departs from germline at one end; a sequencing error may be responsible. The rearrangement uses TRBV9 and TRBJ2-1; D may match TRBD1 or TRBD2 (7 bases each). Germline lookup yields CDR1 SGDLS and CDR2 YYNGEE. CDR3 length equals 11 residues. The CDR3 sequence is CASSGQGGFTF. CDR3 DNA: TGTGCCAGCAGCGGACAGGGAGGGTTCACCTTC. Full variable domain (rest looked up from reference TRBV9 and TRBJ2-1): DSGVTQTPKHLITATGQRVTLRCSPRSGDLSVYWYQQSLDQGLQFLIQYYNGEERAKGNILERFSAQQFPDLHSELNLSSLELGDSALYFCASSGQGGFTFGPGTRLTVL.

This clonotype was counted many times. The chain is built from TRBV12-3 or TRBV12-4 and TRBJ1-1; the D gene is possibly TRBD1 (5 bases). Between the trimmed V and J ends, which lost 8 bases and 14 bases, there was a span of 21 bases. The CDR3 has 12 amino acids. Here the CDR3 DNA reads TGTGCCAGCCGACCGACAGCCCCGTTGGTGTTCTTT. This translates into CASRPTAPLVFF.

As for this clonotype: One end of the junction does not line up with germline, which may come from a read error. V usage is TRBV13 and J usage is TRBJ2-5; D gene ambiguous. The length of the CDR3 is 15 residues. CDR1 and CDR2 from the germline V gene are PRHDT and FYEKMQ (reference sequence). CDR3 region: CASSSPGEAETTQYF. CDR3 sequence (DNA): TGTGCCAGCAGCTCCCCAGGCGAGGCCGAGACGACCCAGTACTTT.

In this sample, this clonotype turned up many times. V usage is TRBV2 and J usage is TRBJ2-3; TRBD1 or TRBD2 may be the D gene (6 bases each). The CDR3 has 14 residues. Germline V gene data show CDR1 as SNHLY and CDR2 as FYNNEI. V gave up 11 bases and J gave up 8 bases, with 23 bases separating them. CDR3 coding DNA: TGTGCCGTCCCCGGAAAGGGGGGAGACAGTACGCAGTATTTT. Its protein product is CAVPGKGGDSTQYF.

Concerning this clonotype: The junction departs from the called germline gene at one end, perhaps through a read error. The chain has TRBV28 and TRBJ2-7; possibly TRBD2 for D (5 bases). CDR3 size: 14 residues. The germline CDR1 and CDR2 sequences are MDHEN and SYDVKM. In DNA, the CDR3 is TGTGCCAACAGTTTAAACGGACTCCCCTACGAGCAGTACTTC. Translated, it gives CANSLNGLPYEQYF.

This clonotype was detected many times. V gene TRBV24-1 combines with J gene TRBJ2-5; D is undetermined. V was trimmed by 3 bases and J by 5 bases, leaving 9 bases between them. From germline, CDR1 is KGHDR and CDR2 SFDVKD. The CDR3 covers 13 residues. The CDR3 nucleotides read TGTGCCACCAGTGATGGTCCGGATGAGACCCAGTACTTC. Its protein product is CATSDGPDETQYF.

This clonotype was seen at least ten times. J is TRBJ1-1 and V is TRBV19; 8 nucleotides agree with TRBD1. Germline trimming cut 7 bases from V and 4 bases from J; bases unmatched to any gene: 11. Germline V gene lookup returns CDR1 LNHDA and CDR2 SQIVND (reference sequence). The CDR3 has 15 residues. The CDR3 bases are TGTGCCAGTACCTCGGGTGACAGGGGCAGCACTGAAGCTTTCTTT. Protein sequence: CASTSGDRGSTEAFF.

This clonotype occurred many times. V is TRBV5-1 and J is TRBJ2-7; D remains ambiguous. Germline loops: CDR1 SGHRS, CDR2 YFSETQ. Trimming pared 4 bases from V and 4 bases from J, leaving 6 bases between. This CDR3 is built from 11 residues. In DNA form, the CDR3 reads TGCGCCAGCAGCCCGATTTACGAGCAGTACTTC. Encoded protein: CASSPIYEQYF.

In nucleotides, the CDR3 is TGTGCCAGCAGTTGGAGGGGGCTGATCACTGAAGCTTTCTTT. Amino acids: CASSWRGLITEAFF. The chain links TRBV6-5 to TRBJ1-1; 7 nucleotides agree with TRBD1. Unmatched junction bases numbered 6, after V lost 4 bases and J lost 4 bases. CDR3 length: 14 residues. CDR1 is MNHEY, CDR2 SVGAGI, per germline.

The chain has TRBV30 and TRBJ1-5, with 8 bases fitting TRBD1. Germline V CDR1 and CDR2: GTSNPN, SVGIG (reference sequence). This CDR3 has 16 amino acids. Trimming cost V 2 bases and J 0 bases; bases outside gene matches: 6. DNA for the CDR3: TGTGCCTGGAGTACCCGACAGGGGCCTAGCAATCAGCCCCAGCATTTT. Translating it yields CAWSTRQGPSNQPQHF.

Many counts were recorded for this clonotype. The genes are TRBV6-6 and TRBJ2-7; D perhaps matches TRBD2 (6 bases). V lost 0 bases and J lost 5, with 17 bases in between. Per germline, CDR1 MNHNY and CDR2 SVGAGI (reference sequence). The CDR3 extends over 16 amino acids. The CDR3 loop reads CASSYSRLARDHEQYF. The CDR3 DNA is TGTGCCAGCAGTTACTCGAGGTTAGCGCGGGACCACGAGCAGTACTTC.

This clonotype was seen only once. The CDR3 loop is CSATSGTGIHGYTF. CDR3 DNA: TGCAGTGCTACCTCCGGGACAGGGATACATGGCTACACCTTC. The gene calls are TRBV20-1 and TRBJ1-2; TRBD1 matches at 9 bases. CDR1 DFQATT and CDR2 SNEGSKA come from the germline V gene (reference sequence). J was trimmed by 6 bases and V by 4 bases; bases with no gene match: 9. The length of the CDR3 is 14 residues.

This clonotype occurred a few times. The chain has TRBV25-1 and TRBJ2-2; D ambiguous. CDR3 length equals 12 residues. The germline V gene encodes CDR1 MGHDK and CDR2 SYGVNS. Between the trimmed V and J ends, which lost 2 bases and 5 bases, there was a span of 3 bases. In nucleotides, the CDR3 is TGTGCCAGCAGTGAAGGGACCGGGGAGCTGTTTTTT. Its protein is CASSEGTGELFF.